Shown below are 18 T cell receptor beta chains from a single sample sequenced in a study of blood T cell repertoires in COVID-19. Some clones are missing from TCRdb's copy, which holds only in-frame ones; the method was immunoSEQ multiplex PCR. The repertoire has fewer than 200,000 clones, about 89% of them found once; the top ten carry under 2%. Sequencing used peripheral blood. The receptors derive from a man aged 18 to 29 who had recovered from COVID-19.

The V and J genes are TRBV14 and TRBJ1-3, with D unclear. The V end lost 4 bases, the J end lost 0 bases, and 10 bases lay between the germline ends. This CDR3 is built from 15 residues. Germline values: CDR1 SGHDN, CDR2 FVKESK. The CDR3 sequence: CASSPPGNSGNTIYF. The CDR3 DNA follows: TGTGCCAGCAGCCCGCCCGGGAACTCTGGAAACACCATATATTTT.

This clone was observed a single time. The chain combines TRBV30 with TRBJ1-3; TRBD1 is a possible D gene (6 bases). This CDR3 has 15 residues. Trimming shortened V by 3 bases and J by 0 bases, and 12 bases separated the two germline ends. Germline CDR1 reads GTSNPN; CDR2 reads SVGIG (reference sequence). CDR3 region: CAWSVDRNSGNTIYF. The CDR3 nucleotides are TGTGCCTGGAGCGTAGACAGGAACTCTGGAAACACCATATATTTT.

The chain uses TRBV28 and TRBJ1-2; possibly TRBD1 for D (5 bases). The germline V gene encodes CDR1 MDHEN and CDR2 SYDVKM. This CDR3 region has 15 residues. V was clipped by 2 bases and J by 6 bases, with 16 bases between them. CDR3: CASSLRAGKTNGYTF. CDR3 DNA: TGTGCCAGCAGTTTAAGGGCAGGGAAAACGAATGGCTACACCTTC.

DNA of the CDR3: TGTGCCAGCAGCAGAGACAGGGGGACAGATACGCAGTATTTT. Residues: CASSRDRGTDTQYF. The chain carries TRBV5-4 and TRBJ2-3, with 9 bases fitting TRBD1. J lost 3 bases, V lost 4 bases, and 3 bases had no gene match. The germline CDR1 and CDR2 sequences are SGHNT and YYREEE (reference sequence). This CDR3 comprises 14 residues.

The chain couples TRBV27 to TRBJ2-2, with 7 bases that match TRBD2. The CDR3 contains 12 residues. The V and J ends lost 6 bases and 6 bases, in that order; junction bases with no gene match: 1. Germline values: CDR1 MNHEY, CDR2 SMNVEV (reference sequence). For the CDR3, the DNA is TGTGCCAGCAGGGGGGGGGCCGGGGAGCTGTTTTTT. Its translation: CASRGGAGELFF.

CDR3 nucleotides: TGTGCCAGCAGTAACCTCCGAAGGGGCTACGAGCAGTACTTC. It codes for CASSNLRRGYEQYF. The chain has TRBV6-6 and TRBJ2-7; TRBD1 might be the D (5 bases). The germline V and J ends were trimmed by 5 bases and 3 bases, with 14 bases remaining between them. The CDR3 sequence is 14 residues long. CDR1 and CDR2 (germline): MNHNY, SVGAGI (reference sequence).

V gene TRBV5-4 combines with J gene TRBJ1-2; maybe TRBD1 (5 bases). V dropped 5 bases and J dropped 0 bases, with 14 bases sitting between them. This CDR3 has 15 amino acids. The germline CDR1 and CDR2 sequences are SGHNT and YYREEE (reference sequence). Written as DNA, the CDR3 is TGTGCCAGCAGATTCGCGACAGCATCTAACTATGGCTACACCTTC. Translated: CASRFATASNYGYTF.

The chain carries TRBV5-6 and TRBJ2-1, with 12 bases that match TRBD1. CDR1 and CDR2 from the germline V gene are SGHDT and YYEEEE. This CDR3 has 15 residues. V trimming: 4 bases; J trimming: 8 bases; junction bases outside the gene matches: 7. The CDR3 DNA follows: TGTGCCAGCAGCCCGGTGGGACAGGGGGCCTATGAGCAGTTCTTC. Translating it yields CASSPVGQGAYEQFF.

V is TRBV11-3 and J is TRBJ2-2, with 10 nucleotides matching TRBD1. CDR1 is SGHNT and CDR2 is YENEEA in the germline V gene. The CDR3 spans 15 residues. Trimming removed 7 bases from V and 5 bases from J; junction bases left unmatched: 7. CDR3: CASKSEGQGTGELFF. The CDR3 DNA is TGTGCCAGCAAGAGCGAGGGACAGGGGACCGGGGAGCTGTTTTTT. The entire variable domain, with the rest obtained from reference TRBV11-3 and TRBJ2-2, is as follows: EAGVVQSPRYKIIEKKQPVAFWCNPISGHNTLYWYLQNLGQGPELLIRYENEEAVDDSQLPKDRFSAERLKGVDSTLKIQPAELGDSAVYLCASKSEGQGTGELFFGEGSRLTVL.

The chain employs TRBV5-4 and TRBJ1-1, with D unresolved. Trimming shortened V by 4 bases and J by 2 bases, and 15 bases separated the two germline ends. Germline CDR1 SGHNT, CDR2 YYREEE (reference sequence). This CDR3 has 15 residues. CDR3 amino acids: CASSPSGPLNTEAFF. In DNA, the CDR3 is TGTGCCAGCAGCCCCAGCGGACCCCTTAACACTGAAGCTTTCTTT.

Of note for this clone: The same CDR3 arises from other DNA sequences in this sample as well. The V gene is TRBV19, the J gene TRBJ2-1; 9 nucleotides line up with TRBD2. The V segment lost 3 bases and the J segment 4 bases; nucleotides outside the gene matches: 4. Per the germline V gene, CDR1 is LNHDA and CDR2 is SQIVND (reference sequence). The CDR3 covers 15 residues. The CDR3 spells CASSIGLAGYNEQFF. CDR3 nucleotides: TGTGCCAGTAGTATTGGGCTAGCGGGGTACAATGAGCAGTTCTTC.

This clone appeared a single time. This chain connects TRBV9 to TRBJ1-5, with 12 bases identical to TRBD1. In germline, CDR1 is SGDLS, CDR2 YYNGEE. The CDR3 spans 15 residues. Trimming at V came to 0 bases and at J to 6 bases, leaving 1 base not matched to a gene. This chain's CDR3 is CASSVGDRGPQPQHF. The DNA for the CDR3 is TGTGCCAGCAGCGTAGGGGACAGGGGGCCTCAGCCCCAGCATTTT.

This clone was seen more than once but under ten times. V and J are TRBV27 and TRBJ1-5; 9 bases align to TRBD1. The CDR3 is 17 amino acids. CDR1 is MNHEY and CDR2 is SMNVEV in the germline V gene (reference sequence). V lost 2 bases, J lost 1 base, and 6 bases stayed unmatched. The CDR3 reads CASSLTGGAGSNQPQHF. The CDR3 DNA follows: TGTGCCAGCAGTTTAACAGGGGGCGCTGGGAGCAATCAGCCCCAGCATTTT.

The chain couples TRBV14 to TRBJ1-3, with D perhaps matching TRBD1 (6 bases). In germline, CDR1 is SGHDN, CDR2 FVKESK. V was trimmed by 3 bases and J by 1 base, leaving 16 bases between them. There are 17 residues in the CDR3. CDR3 nucleotides: TGTGCCAGCAGCCAGTATGGACAGCGGGAATCTGGAAACACCATATATTTT. It specifies CASSQYGQRESGNTIYF.

The V gene is TRBV28, the J gene TRBJ2-7; 12 nucleotides agree with TRBD2. Germline CDR1 is MDHEN and CDR2 is SYDVKM. The CDR3 totals 16 residues. V shed 5 bases and J 4 bases; nucleotides not matched to a gene: 9. The CDR3 region is CASSPRTSGISYEQYF. In nucleotides, the CDR3 is TGTGCCAGCAGTCCTAGGACTAGCGGGATTTCTTACGAGCAGTACTTC.

The chain has TRBV19 and TRBJ1-1, with D tentatively TRBD1 (6 bases). CDR3 length: 11 amino acids. V was trimmed by 6 bases and J by 12 bases, leaving 14 bases between them. Germline values: CDR1 LNHDA, CDR2 SQIVND (reference sequence). In nucleotides, the CDR3 is TGTGCCAGTAGCGCCGGGGGGGCACCTTTCTTT. Residues: CASSAGGAPFF.

The rearrangement uses TRBV7-2 and TRBJ2-7; 9 bases fit TRBD2. The CDR3 sequence is 15 residues long. Trimming at V came to 1 base and at J to 3 bases, leaving 4 bases not matched to a gene. The V gene's germline CDR1 is SGHTA and CDR2 FQGNSA. Written as DNA, the CDR3 is TGTGCCAGCAGCTTAGGACTAGCGGAAGGCTACGAGCAGTACTTC. It yields the protein CASSLGLAEGYEQYF.

This chain joins TRBV7-8 and TRBJ2-3; 10 nucleotides match TRBD2. The CDR3 sequence is 17 residues long. V was clipped by 2 bases and J by 7 bases; unmatched bases: 12. CDR1 SGHVS and CDR2 FQNEAQ come from the germline V gene. Written as DNA, the CDR3 is TGTGCCAGCAGCTTAATGCCCCTAGCGGGAGTGGGAAATACGCAGTATTTT. Translation gives CASSLMPLAGVGNTQYF. The full variable domain, in which reference TRBV7-8 and TRBJ2-3 provide the parts outside the CDR3, is GAGVSQSPRYKVAKRGQDVALRCDPISGHVSLFWYQQALGQGPEFLTYFQNEAQLDKSGLPSDRFFAERPEGSVSTLKIQRTQQEDSAVYLCASSLMPLAGVGNTQYFGPGTRLTVL.